The 26 T cell receptor beta chains listed next were all sequenced from one sample in a study of OX40 agonist ivuxolimab in advanced cancers. Library method: the immunoSEQ multiplex PCR assay. TCRdb took this table from immuneACCESS and kept in-frame rearrangements with V and J called. Such tables lack part of the clones; where checked against another copy, unresolved V genes explain under half of the gap, and the rest is unexplained. The sample table records more than 70,000 clones; 86% of these occur just once. The ten most abundant clones make up 2% of the sample. Source: CD4+ or CD8+ T cells sorted from blood, taken in a trial of the OX40 agonist ivuxolimab. All receptors derive from an adult with an advanced solid tumor such as melanoma, head and neck, liver or kidney cancer.

The chain couples TRBV27 to TRBJ2-7, with D uncertain. V dropped 8 bases and J dropped 6 bases, with 17 bases sitting between them. CDR3 length: 13 amino acids. Germline values: CDR1 MNHEY, CDR2 SMNVEV (reference sequence). CDR3 region: CASQRTVSAEQYF. The CDR3 DNA reads TGTGCCAGCCAAAGGACCGTGTCCGCCGAGCAGTACTTC.

V usage is TRBV5-1 and J usage is TRBJ1-2, with 10 bases fitting TRBD1. Trimming at V came to 4 bases and at J to 8 bases, leaving 8 bases not matched to a gene. Germline-derived CDR1 and CDR2 are SGHRS and YFSETQ. The CDR3 totals 14 residues. The CDR3 reads CASSVRDRGRGYTF. CDR3 coding DNA: TGCGCCAGCAGCGTCCGGGACAGGGGACGAGGCTACACCTTC.

The chain employs TRBV19 and TRBJ1-6, with TRBD1 as a possible D gene (6 bases). The CDR3 length is 14 residues. Germline lookup yields CDR1 LNHDA and CDR2 SQIVND (reference sequence). The V end lost 3 bases, the J end lost 7 bases, and 10 bases lay between the germline ends. The CDR3 bases are TGTGCCAGTAGTATCGGGGGGGCAAATTCACCCCTCCACTTT. It yields the protein CASSIGGANSPLHF.

This sequence joins TRBV9 and TRBJ2-2; D is possibly TRBD2 (6 bases). The CDR3 length is 16 residues. The germline V and J ends were trimmed by 3 bases and 6 bases, with 18 bases remaining between them. Germline-derived CDR1 and CDR2 are SGDLS and YYNGEE. As DNA, the CDR3 is TGTGCCAGCAGCGAGTTCTCCGGGGGTGGTCCCGGGGAGCTGTTTTTT. It is translated as CASSEFSGGGPGELFF.

The J gene is TRBJ2-3, the V gene TRBV9, with 9 bases matching TRBD2. The CDR3 covers 16 residues. Trimming cost V 3 bases and J 2 bases; bases outside gene matches: 7. CDR1 SGDLS and CDR2 YYNGEE come from the germline V gene. CDR3 in DNA: TGTGCCAGCAGCGCCCGACTAGCGGACTTCACAGATACGCAGTATTTT. This codes for CASSARLADFTDTQYF.

The V call is TRBV5-1, the J call TRBJ2-5; either TRBD1 or TRBD2 may supply D (5 bases each). The CDR3 sequence is 14 residues long. Trimming took 5 bases from V and 2 from J, leaving 13 bases between them. The germline gives CDR1 SGHRS, CDR2 YFSETQ. The CDR3 protein is CASSWGGGQETQYF. The CDR3, as DNA: TGCGCCAGCAGTTGGGGTGGGGGACAAGAGACCCAGTACTTC.

J is TRBJ2-3 and V is TRBV5-1, with 11 positions matching TRBD2. This CDR3 is built from 16 residues. CDR1 and CDR2 (germline): SGHRS, YFSETQ. With 4 bases clipped from V and 3 bases from J, the junction kept 7 bases outside the gene matches. In nucleotides, the CDR3 is TGCGCCAGCAGCCCCAGACTAGCGGGGTCTACAGATACGCAGTATTTT. Protein sequence: CASSPRLAGSTDTQYF.

The gene calls are TRBV27 and TRBJ1-2; a weak D match, TRBD1 (5 bases). In germline, CDR1 is MNHEY, CDR2 SMNVEV (reference sequence). This CDR3 has 15 amino acids. Trimming pared 3 bases from V and 6 bases from J, leaving 17 bases between. As DNA, the CDR3 is TGTGCCAGCAGTTTCCGGCTCCTATCAGGGAATGGCTACACCTTC. This encodes CASSFRLLSGNGYTF.

The J gene is TRBJ1-5, the V gene TRBV27; 7 bases map to TRBD1. With V trimmed by 3 bases and J by 5 bases, 10 bases remained unmatched. The CDR3 totals 16 residues. The germline V gene has CDR1 MNHEY and CDR2 SMNVEV (reference sequence). The chain's CDR3 is CASSFSRDSRDQPQHF. DNA of the CDR3: TGTGCCAGCAGTTTCTCCCGGGACAGTAGGGATCAGCCCCAGCATTTT.

This rearrangement joins TRBV9 to TRBJ1-2; 7 bases match TRBD1. CDR3 length: 15 amino acids. Trimming cost V 4 bases and J 6 bases; bases outside gene matches: 12. Per the germline V gene, CDR1 is SGDLS and CDR2 is YYNGEE. The CDR3 DNA sequence: TGTGCCAGCAGCCCCTGGGACAGTGACTCGGATGGCTACACCTTC. It encodes CASSPWDSDSDGYTF.

V and J are TRBV6-5 and TRBJ2-1; weak D call: TRBD1 (6 bases). Germline assignment: CDR1 MNHEY and CDR2 SVGAGI. This CDR3 comprises 13 residues. V gave up 6 bases and J gave up 6 bases, with 12 bases separating them. The CDR3 nucleotides read TGTGCCAGCAGACTAAGAGGGGGCAATGAGCAGTTCTTC. Translated: CASRLRGGNEQFF.

This chain links TRBV9 with TRBJ1-2, with D unresolved. The length of the CDR3 is 14 residues. Germline V lookup: CDR1 SGDLS, CDR2 YYNGEE. Between the trimmed V and J ends, which lost 0 bases and 2 bases, there was a span of 8 bases. CDR3 coding DNA: TGTGCCAGCAGCGTAGAGCCGTCCAACTATGGCTACACCTTC. Its translation is CASSVEPSNYGYTF.

The V gene is TRBV5-6, the J gene TRBJ1-5; perhaps TRBD1 as D (5 bases). Germline CDR1 SGHDT, CDR2 YYEEEE. V was pared by 3 bases and J by 7 bases, with 23 bases between. The CDR3 extends over 17 amino acids. The DNA for the CDR3 is TGTGCCAGCAGCTGGACGAGTGGGGGGAGCACCAACCAGCCCCAGCATTTT. Protein sequence: CASSWTSGGSTNQPQHF.

The rearrangement links TRBV9 to TRBJ2-7, with 11 bases aligning to TRBD2. Germline V CDR1 and CDR2: SGDLS, YYNGEE. J lost 7 bases, V lost 4 bases, and 7 bases had no gene match. CDR3 length: 14 residues. The CDR3 sequence is CASSSGLAVREQYF. The CDR3, as DNA: TGTGCCAGCAGCTCGGGACTAGCGGTCAGGGAGCAGTACTTC.

The chain combines TRBV6-4 with TRBJ1-1, with unresolved D. V dropped 3 bases and J dropped 0 bases, with 5 bases sitting between them. Germline loops: CDR1 MRHNA, CDR2 SNTAGT. This CDR3 has 13 amino acids. The CDR3 protein is CASSEMLNTEAFF. DNA for the CDR3: TGTGCCAGCAGTGAAATGTTGAACACTGAAGCTTTCTTT.

The V and J genes are TRBV14 and TRBJ2-1; no clear D gene. The CDR3 is 13 residues long. Looked up from germline, CDR1 is SGHDN and CDR2 is FVKESK. Trimming shortened V by 4 bases and J by 8 bases, and 12 bases separated the two germline ends. The CDR3 coding sequence is TGTGCCAGCAGCCGGGGTCGACGGGATGAGCAGTTCTTC. It codes for CASSRGRRDEQFF.

The chain employs TRBV19 and TRBJ2-1; D is unresolved. The CDR3 length is 14 residues. Germline V CDR1 and CDR2: LNHDA, SQIVND (reference sequence). With 7 bases removed from V and 7 bases from J, the gap between germline ends came to 17 bases. In DNA, the CDR3 is TGTGCCAGTACCAGAAGTGCCCCGGGTAATGAGCAGTTCTTC. This codes for CASTRSAPGNEQFF.

The V gene is TRBV27, the J gene TRBJ2-1; possible D gene TRBD1, 6 bases. Per the germline V gene, CDR1 is MNHEY and CDR2 is SMNVEV (reference sequence). This CDR3 contains 16 residues. Between the trimmed V and J ends, which lost 1 base and 6 bases, there was a span of 16 bases. The CDR3 coding sequence is TGTGCCAGCAGTTTATTGGGCAGGGGTGTAGGCAATGAGCAGTTCTTC. Its translation is CASSLLGRGVGNEQFF.

This chain uses TRBV7-2 with TRBJ2-3, with TRBD2 matching over 14 bases. The CDR3 has 17 residues. V lost 1 base, J lost 4 bases, and 4 bases stayed unmatched. CDR1 is SGHTA, CDR2 FQGNSA, per germline. The CDR3, as DNA: TGTGCCAGCAGCTTAGGACTAGCGGGGGGGCGTGCAGATACGCAGTATTTT. Translating it yields CASSLGLAGGRADTQYF.

The V gene is TRBV28, the J gene TRBJ2-7, with TRBD2 matching over 7 bases. The V gene's germline CDR1 is MDHEN and CDR2 SYDVKM. V dropped 3 bases and J dropped 0; count of bases not matched to a gene: 8. This CDR3 has 16 residues. This CDR3 is CASSFEIGGSSYEQYF. DNA of the CDR3: TGTGCCAGCAGTTTCGAGATCGGGGGGAGCTCCTACGAGCAGTACTTC.

The J gene is TRBJ1-2, the V gene TRBV28, with a weak D call TRBD1 (5 bases). Germline CDR1 is MDHEN and CDR2 is SYDVKM. V lost 3 bases and J 5 bases, leaving 10 bases between the germline ends. The CDR3 has 13 residues. Here the CDR3 reads CASSLQGGYGYTF. CDR3 DNA: TGTGCCAGCAGTTTGCAGGGAGGATATGGCTACACCTTC.

The chain links TRBV5-1 to TRBJ2-5; D unresolved. The germline V gene has CDR1 SGHRS and CDR2 YFSETQ. Trimming pared 0 bases from V and 5 bases from J, leaving 8 bases between. CDR3 length: 13 residues. CDR3 sequence (DNA): TGCGCCAGCAGCTTGGGTTCGGAGGAGACCCAGTACTTC. Its translation: CASSLGSEETQYF.

The genes are TRBV28 and TRBJ1-3, with D possibly matching TRBD1 (6 bases). This CDR3 spans 15 amino acids. CDR1 and CDR2 (germline): MDHEN, SYDVKM. V was shortened by 3 bases and J by 4 bases, with 13 bases between the two germline ends. The CDR3 loop reads CASSFFDRTGNTIYF. CDR3 in DNA: TGTGCCAGCAGTTTCTTTGACAGGACGGGAAACACCATATATTTT.

The V and J genes are TRBV6-5 and TRBJ2-7, with D perhaps being TRBD1 or TRBD2 (6 bases each). Germline CDR1 MNHEY, CDR2 SVGAGI. The CDR3 contains 11 residues. The V and J ends lost 2 bases and 10 bases respectively, with 9 bases between them. The CDR3 protein is CASSYGGLQYF. In nucleotides, the CDR3 is TGTGCCAGCAGTTACGGGGGGCTCCAGTACTTC.

The rearrangement joins TRBV5-1 to TRBJ2-5; D may be TRBD2 (5 bases). V was shortened by 2 bases and J by 5 bases, with 13 bases between the two germline ends. From germline, CDR1 is SGHRS and CDR2 YFSETQ. The CDR3 totals 14 residues. CDR3 residues: CASSFEGGYETQYF. The CDR3 nucleotides read TGCGCCAGCAGCTTCGAGGGTGGTTACGAGACCCAGTACTTC.

The rearrangement links TRBV6-1 to TRBJ2-3; 7 bases map to TRBD1. In germline, CDR1 is MNHNS, CDR2 SASEGT. This CDR3 comprises 15 residues. The V segment lost 7 bases and the J segment 3 bases; nucleotides outside the gene matches: 10. The CDR3 reads CASTRERDRTDTQYF. The CDR3 DNA is TGTGCCAGCACCAGGGAGAGGGACAGAACAGATACGCAGTATTTT.